These T cell receptor beta chains were read from a single sample in a study of T cell repertoires in cytomegalovirus infection. These receptors are not linked to any known antigen. TCRdb itself ran the reads through MiXCR, one entry per CDR3 protein. This sample has approximately 76,000 distinct CDR3 sequences, with about 24% found just once. The specimen was CD8+ T cells from cultured PBMCs, collected from culture after CMV antigen stimulation. Receptor source: a human donor in good health (CMV status not recorded). Some clones in this sample may be carry-over from other donors' samples. The conserved cysteine and the conserved F or W are not part of the CDR3 here. The size field is filled for only some rows; it gives once, few, many or a size class.

V,size,J,CDR3
TRBV7-7,many,TRBJ2-2,ASSLRTGGTGELF
TRBV6-5,NA,TRBJ2-2,ASMGGENTGELF
TRBV10-2,NA,TRBJ2-1,ASSSESSYNEQF
TRBV11-2,few,TRBJ2-3,ASSFVVKDREY
TRBV2,many,TRBJ2-6,ASTTGRDRLSSGANVLT
TRBV3-1,NA,TRBJ1-6,ASSQDPVISPLH
TRBV7-8,NA,TRBJ1-2,ASSLRGPADSLRLNYGYT
TRBV7-6,NA,TRBJ2-1,ASSLGFGDEQF
TRBV7-2,many,TRBJ1-2,ASSLETGTGGVSGYT
TRBV7-9,many,TRBJ2-2,ASSDRYTGELF
TRBV7-9,few,TRBJ2-6,ASSAGQGGNVLT
TRBV6-5,NA,TRBJ2-7,ASSYTFKDIAYEQY
TRBV27,few,TRBJ1-6,ASSFQGDNSPLH
TRBV19,NA,TRBJ2-1,ASSITSGGEQF
TRBV7-2,many,TRBJ2-1,ASSLGLAGVEQF
TRBV11-2,NA,TRBJ1-4,ASSLGHSNEKLF
TRBV7-6,NA,TRBJ1-2,ASSLGGTALGYT
TRBV29-1,few,TRBJ1-2,SALSGDREDGYT
TRBV6-5,NA,TRBJ1-1,ASSPTGANTEAF
TRBV27,few,TRBJ2-5,ASSFSQGGETQY
TRBV19,NA,TRBJ1-5,ASRSQDNSNQPQH
TRBV6-6,many,TRBJ2-1,ASSYSRVPRNDASSNEQF
TRBV6-2/TRBV6-3,NA,TRBJ2-3,ASSYSEVFPVDTQY
TRBV11-3,NA,TRBJ1-4,ASSRSQAVGEKLF
TRBV2,NA,TRBJ2-1,ANGPKHNEQF
TRBV6-1,many,TRBJ2-5,ASRWGETQY
TRBV28,NA,TRBJ1-1,ASSAQGALFTEAF
TRBV4-1,NA,TRBJ2-7,ASSQDPWASGEQY
TRBV4-3,many,TRBJ2-2,ASSQVGTGELF
TRBV5-4,many,TRBJ1-4,ASSPGTGGPYATNEKLF
TRBV7-6,NA,TRBJ1-4,ASSLAVGGTNEKLF
TRBV7-8,many,TRBJ1-5,ASSLWFGQPQH
TRBV3-1,NA,TRBJ1-4,ASSREGISNEKLF
TRBV4-3,few,TRBJ2-5,ASSQGLAQETQY
TRBV11-2,many,TRBJ2-3,ASSPWGLSTDTQY
TRBV4-1,NA,TRBJ2-3,ASSHPASTDTQY
TRBV7-9,many,TRBJ1-1,ASSLDRSSGSTEAF
TRBV11-2,many,TRBJ2-2,ASSPPVTGELF
TRBV28,few,TRBJ2-1,ASSDRLGDSSYNEQF
TRBV5-1,many,TRBJ1-1,ASSLDGINTEAF
TRBV12-3/TRBV12-4,NA,TRBJ2-3,ASTLGSGTDTQY
TRBV27,few,TRBJ1-5,ASSSTGQQNQPQH
TRBV5-8,few,TRBJ1-1,ASSLVYEYEAF
TRBV11-2,NA,TRBJ2-2,ASNPSGTGELF
TRBV7-9,NA,TRBJ2-7,ASSYTRTGQDNRGSLEQY
TRBV6-5,NA,TRBJ1-1,ASKLGVNTEAF
TRBV6-1,NA,TRBJ1-5,ASSSLGGDNQPQH
TRBV6-2/TRBV6-3,NA,TRBJ2-7,ASSSWSGAPYEQY
TRBV6-6,NA,TRBJ2-2,ASILHPGQANTGELF
TRBV4-1,many,TRBJ1-2,ASSRDRGNYGYT
TRBV6-5,NA,TRBJ2-1,ASSYSNGNEQF
TRBV12-3/TRBV12-4,few,TRBJ1-3,ASSQTPSGNTIY
TRBV9,NA,TRBJ1-6,ASSAHGSAYNSPLH
TRBV6-2/TRBV6-3,NA,TRBJ2-3,ASSYSTSAVTDTQY
TRBV5-5,few,TRBJ1-1,ASSSQDLNTEAF